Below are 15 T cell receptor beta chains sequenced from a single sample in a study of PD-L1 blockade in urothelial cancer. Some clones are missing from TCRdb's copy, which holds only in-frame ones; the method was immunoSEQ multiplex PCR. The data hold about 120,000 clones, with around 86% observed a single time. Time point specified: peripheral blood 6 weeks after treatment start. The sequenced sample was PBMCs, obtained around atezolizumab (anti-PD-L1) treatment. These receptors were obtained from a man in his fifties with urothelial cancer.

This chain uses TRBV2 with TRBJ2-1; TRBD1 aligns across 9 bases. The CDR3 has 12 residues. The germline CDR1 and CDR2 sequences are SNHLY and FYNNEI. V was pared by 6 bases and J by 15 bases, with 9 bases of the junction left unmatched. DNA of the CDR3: TGTGCCAGCAGGAACCTCGGACAGGGGATGTTCTTC. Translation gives CASRNLGQGMFF.

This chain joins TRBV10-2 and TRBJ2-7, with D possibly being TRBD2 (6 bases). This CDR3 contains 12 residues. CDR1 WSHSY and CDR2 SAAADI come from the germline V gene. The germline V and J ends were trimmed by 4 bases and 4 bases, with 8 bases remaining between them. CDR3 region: CASSGGRYEQYF. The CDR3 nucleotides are TGCGCCAGCAGTGGAGGGAGGTACGAGCAGTACTTC.

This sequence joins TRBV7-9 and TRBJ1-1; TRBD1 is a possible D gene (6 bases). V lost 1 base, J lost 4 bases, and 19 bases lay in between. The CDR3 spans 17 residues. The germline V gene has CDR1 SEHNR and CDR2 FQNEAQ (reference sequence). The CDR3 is CASSLGVAGVGPTEAFF. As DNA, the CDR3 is TGTGCCAGCAGCTTAGGAGTCGCAGGGGTGGGGCCCACTGAAGCTTTCTTT.

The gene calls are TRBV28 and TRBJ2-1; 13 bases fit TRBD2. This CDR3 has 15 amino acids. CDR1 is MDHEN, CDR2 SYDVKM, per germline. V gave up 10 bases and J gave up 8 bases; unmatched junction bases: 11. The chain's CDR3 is CAIMSPGLAGYEQFF. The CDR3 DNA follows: TGTGCCATCATGTCCCCGGGACTAGCGGGATATGAGCAGTTCTTC.

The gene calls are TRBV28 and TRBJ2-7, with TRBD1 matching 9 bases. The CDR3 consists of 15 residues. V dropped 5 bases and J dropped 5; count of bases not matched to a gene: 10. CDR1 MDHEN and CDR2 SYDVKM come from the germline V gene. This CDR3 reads CASSPAGTGIHEQYF. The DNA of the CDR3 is TGTGCCAGCAGTCCCGCCGGGACAGGGATCCACGAGCAGTACTTC.

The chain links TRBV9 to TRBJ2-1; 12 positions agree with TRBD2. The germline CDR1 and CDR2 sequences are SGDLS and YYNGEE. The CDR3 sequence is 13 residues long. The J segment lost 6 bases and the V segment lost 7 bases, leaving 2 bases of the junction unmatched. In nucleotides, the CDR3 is TGTGCCAGCGGACTAGCGGGGAGCAATGAGCAGTTCTTC. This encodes CASGLAGSNEQFF.

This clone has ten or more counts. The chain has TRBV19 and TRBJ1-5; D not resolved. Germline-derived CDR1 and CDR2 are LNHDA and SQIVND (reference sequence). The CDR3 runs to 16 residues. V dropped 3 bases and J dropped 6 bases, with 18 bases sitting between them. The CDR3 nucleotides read TGTGCCAGTAGTATGGGGTCCGGTGGAGGCTCTCAGCCCCAGCATTTT. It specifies CASSMGSGGGSQPQHF.

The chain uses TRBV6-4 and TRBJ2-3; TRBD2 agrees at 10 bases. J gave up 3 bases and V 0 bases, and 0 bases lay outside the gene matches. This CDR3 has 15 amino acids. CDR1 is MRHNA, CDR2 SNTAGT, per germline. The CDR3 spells CASSDSSGGTDTQYF. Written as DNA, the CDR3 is TGTGCCAGCAGTGACTCTAGCGGGGGGACAGATACGCAGTATTTT.

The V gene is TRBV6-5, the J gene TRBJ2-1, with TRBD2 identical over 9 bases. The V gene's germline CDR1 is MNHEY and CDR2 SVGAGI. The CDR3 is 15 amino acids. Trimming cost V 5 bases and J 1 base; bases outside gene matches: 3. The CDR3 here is CASSRAGGSYNEQFF. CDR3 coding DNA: TGTGCCAGCAGTAGAGCGGGAGGATCCTACAATGAGCAGTTCTTC.

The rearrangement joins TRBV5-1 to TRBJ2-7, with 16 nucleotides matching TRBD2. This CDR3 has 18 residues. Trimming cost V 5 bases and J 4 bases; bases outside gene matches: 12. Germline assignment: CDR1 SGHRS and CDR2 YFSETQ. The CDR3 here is CASSDSSGTSGRVYEQYF. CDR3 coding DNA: TGCGCCAGCAGTGATTCCTCCGGGACTAGCGGGAGGGTTTACGAGCAGTACTTC. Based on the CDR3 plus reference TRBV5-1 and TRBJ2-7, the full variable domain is KAGVTQTPRYLIKTRGQQVTLSCSPISGHRSVSWYQQTPGQGLQFLFEYFSETQRNKGNFPGRFSGRQFSNSRSEMNVSTLELGDSALYLCASSDSSGTSGRVYEQYFGPGTRLTVT.

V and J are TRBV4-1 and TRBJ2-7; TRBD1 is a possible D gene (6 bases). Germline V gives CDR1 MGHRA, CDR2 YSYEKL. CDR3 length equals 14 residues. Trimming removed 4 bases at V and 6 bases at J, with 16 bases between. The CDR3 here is CASSPRTGSGEQYF. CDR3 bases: TGCGCCAGCAGCCCCCGAACAGGGTCGGGCGAGCAGTACTTC.

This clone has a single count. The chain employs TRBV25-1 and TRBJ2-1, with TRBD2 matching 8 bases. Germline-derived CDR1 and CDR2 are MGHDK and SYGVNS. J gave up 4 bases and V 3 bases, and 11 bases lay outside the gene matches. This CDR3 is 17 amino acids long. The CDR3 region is CASSDPLKAGVYNEQFF. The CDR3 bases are TGTGCCAGCAGTGATCCCCTAAAAGCGGGAGTTTACAATGAGCAGTTCTTC.

The CDR3 DNA is TGTGCCACCAGCGGGCGATACCAAGAGACCCAGTACTTC. Its protein product is CATSGRYQETQYF. The chain employs TRBV15 and TRBJ2-5; D unresolved. CDR1 and CDR2 (germline): LNHNV, YYDKDF (reference sequence). Trimming removed 5 bases from V and 0 bases from J, with 7 bases in between. CDR3 length: 13 amino acids.

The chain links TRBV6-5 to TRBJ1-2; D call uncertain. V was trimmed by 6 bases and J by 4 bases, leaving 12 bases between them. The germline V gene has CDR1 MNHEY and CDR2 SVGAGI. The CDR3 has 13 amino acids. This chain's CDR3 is CASRETAIYGYTF. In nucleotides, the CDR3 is TGTGCCAGCAGGGAAACAGCTATCTATGGCTACACCTTC.

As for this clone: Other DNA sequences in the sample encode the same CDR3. CDR3 amino acids: CASSPSGTVNEQFF. The DNA of the CDR3 is TGTGCCAGCAGCCCTTCCGGGACAGTCAATGAGCAGTTCTTC. The rearrangement links TRBV7-9 to TRBJ2-1; 7 positions agree with TRBD1. This CDR3 spans 14 amino acids. V dropped 5 bases and J dropped 6; count of bases not matched to a gene: 7. Germline assignment: CDR1 SEHNR and CDR2 FQNEAQ (reference sequence). The variable domain in full, completed from reference TRBV7-9 and TRBJ2-1, reads DTGVSQNPRHKITKRGQNVTFRCDPISEHNRLYWYRQTLGQGPEFLTYFQNEAQLEKSRLLSDRFSAERPKGSFSTLEIQRTEQGDSAMYLCASSPSGTVNEQFFGPGTRLTVL.